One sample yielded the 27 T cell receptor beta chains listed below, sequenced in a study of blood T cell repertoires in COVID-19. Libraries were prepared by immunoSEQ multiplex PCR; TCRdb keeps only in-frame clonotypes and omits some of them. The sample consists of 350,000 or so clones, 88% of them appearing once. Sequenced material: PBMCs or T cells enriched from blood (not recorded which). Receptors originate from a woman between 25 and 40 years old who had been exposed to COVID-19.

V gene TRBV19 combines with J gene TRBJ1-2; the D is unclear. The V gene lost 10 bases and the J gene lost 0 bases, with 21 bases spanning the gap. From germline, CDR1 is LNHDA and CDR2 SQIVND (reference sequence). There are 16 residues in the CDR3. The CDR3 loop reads CATRPGVSSTNYGYTF. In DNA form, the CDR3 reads TGTGCCACCCGCCCCGGGGTTTCCTCAACTAACTATGGCTACACCTTC. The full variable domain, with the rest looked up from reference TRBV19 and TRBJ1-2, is DGGITQSPKYLFRKEGQNVTLSCEQNLNHDAMYWYRQDPGQGLRLIYYSQIVNDFQKGDIAEGYSVSREKKESFPLTVTSAQKNPTAFYLCATRPGVSSTNYGYTFGSGTRLTVV.

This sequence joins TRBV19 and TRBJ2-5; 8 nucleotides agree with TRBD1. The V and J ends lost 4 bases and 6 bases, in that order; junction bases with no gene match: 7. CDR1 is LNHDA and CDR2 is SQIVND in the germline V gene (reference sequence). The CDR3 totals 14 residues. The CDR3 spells CASSTGGEGKTQYF. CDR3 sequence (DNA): TGTGCCAGTAGTACAGGGGGCGAGGGGAAGACCCAGTACTTC.

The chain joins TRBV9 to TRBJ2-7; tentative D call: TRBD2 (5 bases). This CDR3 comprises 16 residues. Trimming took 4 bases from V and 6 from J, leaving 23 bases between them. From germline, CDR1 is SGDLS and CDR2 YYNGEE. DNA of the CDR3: TGTGCCAGCAGCCCCCGATTGGGCGGGTTAGGAGTCGAGCAGTACTTC. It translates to CASSPRLGGLGVEQYF.

The CDR3 loop is CASSLGGGKGNEQFF. The CDR3 nucleotides read TGTGCCAGCAGCTTAGGTGGCGGGAAGGGAAATGAGCAGTTCTTC. The V call is TRBV7-6, the J call TRBJ2-1; perhaps TRBD2 as D (6 bases). In germline, CDR1 is SGHVS, CDR2 FNYEAQ. V lost 1 base and J 7 bases, leaving 14 bases between the germline ends. The CDR3 is 15 amino acids.

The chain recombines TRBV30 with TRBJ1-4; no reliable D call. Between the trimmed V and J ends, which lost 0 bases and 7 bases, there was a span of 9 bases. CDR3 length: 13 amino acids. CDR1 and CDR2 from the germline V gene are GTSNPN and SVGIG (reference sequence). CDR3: CAWSVGGGEKLFF. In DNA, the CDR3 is TGTGCCTGGAGTGTCGGTGGTGGTGAAAAACTGTTTTTT.

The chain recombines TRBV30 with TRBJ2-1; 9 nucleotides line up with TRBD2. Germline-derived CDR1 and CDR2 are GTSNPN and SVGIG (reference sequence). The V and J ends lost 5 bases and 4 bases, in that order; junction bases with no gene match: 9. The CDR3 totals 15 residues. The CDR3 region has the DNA TGTGCCTGGGGTTTACTAGCGGGTCTTTACAATGAGCAGTTCTTC. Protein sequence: CAWGLLAGLYNEQFF. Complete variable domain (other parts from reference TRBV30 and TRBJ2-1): SQTIHQWPATLVQPVGSPLSLECTVEGTSNPNLYWYRQAAGRGLQLLFYSVGIGQISSEVPQNLSASRPQDRQFILSSKKLLLSDSGFYLCAWGLLAGLYNEQFFGPGTRLTVL.

Written as DNA, the CDR3 is TGTGCTAGTGGTTTCGGACTAGCGGGTTGGGGGGAGACCCAGTACTTC. Its translation: CASGFGLAGWGETQYF. This chain joins TRBV12-5 and TRBJ2-5, with 11 positions matching TRBD2. The CDR3 loop spans 16 amino acids. The V gene's germline CDR1 is LGHNT and CDR2 FRNRAP. Trimming took 3 bases from V and 5 from J; bases not matched to a gene: 8.

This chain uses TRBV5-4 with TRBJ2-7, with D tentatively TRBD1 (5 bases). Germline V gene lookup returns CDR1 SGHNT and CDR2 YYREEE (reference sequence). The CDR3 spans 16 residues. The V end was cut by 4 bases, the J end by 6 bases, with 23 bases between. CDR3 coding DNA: TGTGCCAGCAGCACCCCCAAAAACAGGCCCGACGCCGAGCAGTACTTC. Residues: CASSTPKNRPDAEQYF.

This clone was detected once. The CDR3 reads CSGATGNTEAFF. The CDR3 nucleotides are TGCAGCGGTGCGACAGGGAACACTGAAGCTTTCTTT. The chain recombines TRBV29-1 with TRBJ1-1, with TRBD1 as a possible D gene (6 bases). V dropped 7 bases and J dropped 1 base, with 10 bases sitting between them. The germline V gene encodes CDR1 SQVTM and CDR2 ANQGSEA. The CDR3 contains 12 residues.

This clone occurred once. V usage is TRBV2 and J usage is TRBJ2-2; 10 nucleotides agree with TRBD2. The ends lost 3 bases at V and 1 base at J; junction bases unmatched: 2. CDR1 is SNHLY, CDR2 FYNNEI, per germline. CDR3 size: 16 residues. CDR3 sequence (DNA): TGTGCCAGCAGTGAGACTAGCGGGCTGAACACCGGGGAGCTGTTTTTT. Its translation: CASSETSGLNTGELFF.

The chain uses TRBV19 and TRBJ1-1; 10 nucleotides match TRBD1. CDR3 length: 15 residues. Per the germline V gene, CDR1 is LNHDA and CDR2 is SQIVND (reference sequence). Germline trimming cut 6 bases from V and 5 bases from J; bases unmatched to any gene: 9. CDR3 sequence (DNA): TGTGCCAGTAGAGAAACGACAGGGGGCTATACTGAAGCTTTCTTT. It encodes CASRETTGGYTEAFF.

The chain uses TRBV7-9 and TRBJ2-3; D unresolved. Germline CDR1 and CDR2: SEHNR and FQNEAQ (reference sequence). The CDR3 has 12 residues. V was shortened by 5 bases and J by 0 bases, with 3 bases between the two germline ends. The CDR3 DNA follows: TGTGCCAGCAGCCTTAGCACAGATACGCAGTATTTT. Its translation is CASSLSTDTQYF.

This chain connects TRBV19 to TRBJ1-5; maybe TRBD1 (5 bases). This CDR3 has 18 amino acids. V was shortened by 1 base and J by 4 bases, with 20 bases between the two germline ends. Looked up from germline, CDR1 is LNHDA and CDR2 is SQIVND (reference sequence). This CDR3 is CASSIATYRARVNQPQHF. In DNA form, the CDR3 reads TGTGCCAGTAGTATAGCGACGTACCGGGCCAGGGTGAATCAGCCCCAGCATTTT.

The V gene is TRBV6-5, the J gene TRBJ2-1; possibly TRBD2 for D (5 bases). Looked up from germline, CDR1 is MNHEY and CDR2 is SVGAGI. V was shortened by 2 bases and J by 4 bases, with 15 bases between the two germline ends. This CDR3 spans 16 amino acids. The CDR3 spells CASSYVSRGIYNEQFF. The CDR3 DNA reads TGTGCCAGCAGTTACGTTAGTAGAGGGATATACAATGAGCAGTTCTTC.

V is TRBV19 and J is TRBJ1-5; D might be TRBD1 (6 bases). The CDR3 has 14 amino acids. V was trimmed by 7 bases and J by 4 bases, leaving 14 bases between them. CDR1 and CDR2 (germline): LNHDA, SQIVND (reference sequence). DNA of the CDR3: TGTGCCAGTATGATACAGGGTGGAAATCAGCCCCAGCATTTT. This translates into CASMIQGGNQPQHF.

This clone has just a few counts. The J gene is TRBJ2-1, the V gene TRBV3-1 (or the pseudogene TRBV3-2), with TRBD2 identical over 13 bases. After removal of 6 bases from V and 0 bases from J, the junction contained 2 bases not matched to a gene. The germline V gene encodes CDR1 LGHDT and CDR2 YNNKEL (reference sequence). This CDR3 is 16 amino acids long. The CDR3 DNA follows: TGTGCCAGCAGACGGACTAGCGGGAGCTCCTACAATGAGCAGTTCTTC. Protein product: CASRRTSGSSYNEQFF.

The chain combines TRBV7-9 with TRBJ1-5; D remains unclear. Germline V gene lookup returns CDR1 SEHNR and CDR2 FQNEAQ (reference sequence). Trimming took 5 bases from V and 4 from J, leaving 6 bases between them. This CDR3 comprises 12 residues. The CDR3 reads CASSQENQPQHF. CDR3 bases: TGTGCCAGCAGCCAGGAAAATCAGCCCCAGCATTTT.

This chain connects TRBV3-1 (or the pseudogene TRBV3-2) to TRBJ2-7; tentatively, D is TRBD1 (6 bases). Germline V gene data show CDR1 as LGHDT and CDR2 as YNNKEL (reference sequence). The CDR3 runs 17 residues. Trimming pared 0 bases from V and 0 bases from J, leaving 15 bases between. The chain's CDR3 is CASSQDRGAYISYEQYF. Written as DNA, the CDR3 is TGTGCCAGCAGCCAAGACAGGGGAGCCTATATCTCCTACGAGCAGTACTTC.

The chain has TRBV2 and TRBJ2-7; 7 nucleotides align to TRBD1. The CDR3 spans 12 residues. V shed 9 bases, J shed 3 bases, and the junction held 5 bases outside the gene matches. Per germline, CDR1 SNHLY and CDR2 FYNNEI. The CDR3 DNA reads TGTGCCAGGGGACAGTTGGGCTACGAGCAGTACTTC. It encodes CARGQLGYEQYF. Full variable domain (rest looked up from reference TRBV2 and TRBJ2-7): EPEVTQTPSHQVTQMGQEVILRCVPISNHLYFYWYRQILGQKVEFLVSFYNNEISEKSEIFDDQFSVERPDGSNFTLKIRSTKLEDSAMYFCARGQLGYEQYFGPGTRLTVT.

In DNA, the CDR3 is TGTGCCAGCAGCGTAGGGCCGGGACAGGGTGCCATTCAGTACTTC. This encodes CASSVGPGQGAIQYF. This sequence joins TRBV9 and TRBJ2-4; 9 bases align to TRBD1. Germline loops: CDR1 SGDLS, CDR2 YYNGEE. With 0 bases clipped from V and 9 bases from J, the junction kept 7 bases outside the gene matches. The CDR3 contains 15 residues.

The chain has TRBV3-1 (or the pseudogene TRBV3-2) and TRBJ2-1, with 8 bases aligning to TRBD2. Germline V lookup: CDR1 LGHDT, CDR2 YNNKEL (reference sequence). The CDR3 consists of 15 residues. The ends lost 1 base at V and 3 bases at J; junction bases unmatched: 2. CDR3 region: CASSQVAGYYNEQFF. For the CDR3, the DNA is TGTGCCAGCAGCCAAGTAGCGGGATACTACAATGAGCAGTTCTTC.

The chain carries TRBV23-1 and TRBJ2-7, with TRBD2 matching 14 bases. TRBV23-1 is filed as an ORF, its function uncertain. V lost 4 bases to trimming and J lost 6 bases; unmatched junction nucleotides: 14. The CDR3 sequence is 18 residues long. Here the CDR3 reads CASSPGLAGEREPSEQYF. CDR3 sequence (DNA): TGCGCCAGCAGTCCGGGACTAGCGGGAGAGCGAGAGCCTTCCGAGCAGTACTTC.

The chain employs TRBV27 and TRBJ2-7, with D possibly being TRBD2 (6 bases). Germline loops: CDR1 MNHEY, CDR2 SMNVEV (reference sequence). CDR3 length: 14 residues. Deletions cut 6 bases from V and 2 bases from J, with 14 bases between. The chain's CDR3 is CASRFSGSPYEQYF. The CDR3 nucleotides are TGTGCCAGCAGGTTCAGCGGGTCACCCTACGAGCAGTACTTC.

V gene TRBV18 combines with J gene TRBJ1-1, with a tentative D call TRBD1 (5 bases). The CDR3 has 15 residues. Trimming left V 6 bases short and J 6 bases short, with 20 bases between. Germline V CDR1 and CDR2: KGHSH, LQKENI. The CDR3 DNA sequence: TGTGCCAGCTCTATCAAATCGGCGGGGGGGGCTGAAGCTTTCTTT. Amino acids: CASSIKSAGGAEAFF.

The DNA for the CDR3 is TGCGCCAGCAGCTTGGCAGGGACAGGGGGTCCAGGTTTCCACTTT. This encodes CASSLAGTGGPGFHF. The genes are TRBV5-1 and TRBJ1-6; 11 bases line up with TRBD1. The CDR3 length is 15 residues. The germline V gene has CDR1 SGHRS and CDR2 YFSETQ. With V trimmed by 0 bases and J by 17 bases, 10 bases remained unmatched.

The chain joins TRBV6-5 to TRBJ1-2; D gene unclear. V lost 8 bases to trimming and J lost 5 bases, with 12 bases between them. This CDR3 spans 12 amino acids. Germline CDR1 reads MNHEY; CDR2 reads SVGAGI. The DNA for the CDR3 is TGTGCCAGCGGCCCGGGTAAATATGGCTACACCTTC. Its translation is CASGPGKYGYTF.

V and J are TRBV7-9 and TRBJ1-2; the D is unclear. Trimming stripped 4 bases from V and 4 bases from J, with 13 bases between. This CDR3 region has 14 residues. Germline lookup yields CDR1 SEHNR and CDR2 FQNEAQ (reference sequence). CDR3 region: CASSSAGYTYGYTF. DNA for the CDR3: TGTGCCAGCAGCTCCGCGGGGTACACCTATGGCTACACCTTC.